This T cell receptor beta chain was profiled in a study of beta chain features in type 1 diabetes. Looking at the study overall: The study found patients and healthy donors alike in age, gender and cell yields. Study-level points and caveats: Relative to healthy donors, patients appeared to have naive, central memory and Treg TCRB repertoires that were more similar.

V lost 3 bases to trimming and J lost 7 bases; unmatched junction nucleotides: 10. The germline gives CDR1 LNHNV, CDR2 YYDKDF (reference sequence). The CDR3 is 15 amino acids. Isolated RNA was reverse transcribed in full, so expressed TCRB transcripts were sequenced. TCRdb's table, derived via immunoSEQ multiplex PCR, lists solely in-frame clones and lacks some. The sample consists of 350,000 to 450,000 clones, approximately 15% of them appearing once. This clone was counted a few times. As yet, its antigen is unknown. Sequences were obtained from naive CD4+ T cells from blood. This sequence joins TRBV15 and TRBJ2-7; TRBD1 matches at 9 bases. The clonotype was recovered from a woman aged 18-29 years in good health. CDR3 region: CATSRGQGFVREQYF. In DNA, the CDR3 is TGTGCCACCAGCAGGGGACAGGGATTTGTTCGAGAGCAGTACTTC.